This entry features one T cell receptor beta chain sequence. The data stem from a study of blood T cell repertoires in COVID-19. Study context: COVID-19 samples from acute and convalescent phases originated in the United States, Italy and Spain.

As processed by the authors: Amplification of reference gene primers provided the estimated nucleated cell counts. Produced via immunoSEQ multiplex PCR; TCRdb's table is partial and in-frame only. The V and J calls and clone size were taken over from that table, and D and trimming were inferred from the DNA. The table lists approximately 76,000 clones, around 85% of them singletons. Germline CDR1 reads SGHAT; CDR2 reads FQNNGV. V was pared by 6 bases and J by 3 bases, with 6 bases of the junction left unmatched. The CDR3 consists of 14 residues. This receptor was identified in a man aged 25-45 years with acute or convalescent COVID-19. The sample consisted of peripheral blood. The J gene is TRBJ2-7, the V gene TRBV11-2; 9 bases line up with TRBD1. The CDR3 region is CASRQPGQGYEQYF. The CDR3 DNA reads TGTGCCAGCAGACAACCGGGACAGGGCTACGAGCAGTACTTC.